The present T cell receptor beta chain was sequenced within a study of blood T cells in healthy people across ages. Regarding the study as a whole: Investigators viewed diversity estimates from one million T cells as underestimates, the study reported.

In its sample, this clonotype was seen a few times. What it recognizes is unknown. Alongside a J-beta primer mix, a sample-barcoded 5' primer served in a second PCR lasting roughly 7 to 11 cycles. Unique molecular identifiers of 12 random nucleotides labeled each cDNA. Every individual sample yielded 3 million or more paired-end reads (each containing CDR3). TCRdb processed the 5' RACE reads anew with MiXCR; each CDR3 protein has one entry. The sample consists of over a million distinct CDR3 sequences, roughly 43% of them appearing once. Donors gave around 10 milliliters of peripheral blood apiece. The CDR3 has 16 residues. Germline loops: CDR1 DFQATT, CDR2 SNEGSKA (reference sequence).

The material sequenced was blood. The chain joins TRBV20-1 to TRBJ2-1; D is undetermined. The DNA end lines up better with TRBJ2-7; the J call may be wrong. The receptor was isolated from a woman younger than 35 in good health. The CDR3 reads CSARDHYKGAYNEQYF. DNA of the CDR3: TGCAGTGCTAGAGATCATTACAAGGGCGCCTACAATGAGCAGTACTTC.